This T cell receptor beta chain was found in a study of T-cell memory formation after mild COVID-19. This clonotype was picked up many times. This CDR3 has 14 residues. The V gene lost 6 bases and the J gene lost 0 bases, with 13 bases spanning the gap. The germline V gene has CDR1 DFQATT and CDR2 SNEGSKA (reference sequence). Using its own MiXCR run on the 5' RACE reads, TCRdb lists one record per CDR3 protein. There are under 450,000 distinct CDR3 sequences in the sample; 14% occur only once, and 20% to 25% lies in the top ten. This clonotype originated in a man younger than 35 who had mild COVID-19 (a few samples of this study predate the infection). Cell type and time point are not known. The rearrangement links TRBV20-1 to TRBJ2-3; D remains ambiguous. The sample consisted of PBMCs or a T cell subset sorted from them (not recorded which). In DNA, the CDR3 is TGCAGTGCGTCCGGACGATCTAGCACAGATACGCAGTATTTT. Its protein product is CSASGRSSTDTQYF.